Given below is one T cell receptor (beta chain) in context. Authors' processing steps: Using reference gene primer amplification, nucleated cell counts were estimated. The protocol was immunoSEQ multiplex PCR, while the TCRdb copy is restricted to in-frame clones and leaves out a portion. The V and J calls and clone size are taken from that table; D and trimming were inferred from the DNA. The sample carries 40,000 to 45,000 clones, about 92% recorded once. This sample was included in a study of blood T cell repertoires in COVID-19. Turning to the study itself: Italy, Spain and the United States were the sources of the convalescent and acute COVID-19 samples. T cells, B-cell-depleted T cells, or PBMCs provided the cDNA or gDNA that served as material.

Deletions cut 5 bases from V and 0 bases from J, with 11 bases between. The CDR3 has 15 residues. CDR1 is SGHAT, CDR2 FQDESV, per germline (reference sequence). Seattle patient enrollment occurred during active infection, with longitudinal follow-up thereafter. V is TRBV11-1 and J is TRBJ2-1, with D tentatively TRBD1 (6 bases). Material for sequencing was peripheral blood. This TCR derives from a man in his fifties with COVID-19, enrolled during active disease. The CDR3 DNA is TGTGCCAGCAGCGTCGGACAGTTCTCCTACAATGAGCAGTTCTTC. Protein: CASSVGQFSYNEQFF. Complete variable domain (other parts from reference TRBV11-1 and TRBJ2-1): EAEVAQSPRYKITEKSQAVAFWCDPISGHATLYWYRQILGQGPELLVQFQDESVVDDSQLPKDRFSAERLKGVDSTLKIQPAELGDSAMYLCASSVGQFSYNEQFFGPGTRLTVL.